One and the same sample provided the 17 T cell receptor beta chains below, sequenced in a study of T cells in Graves' hyperthyroidism and ophthalmopathy. RNA transcripts yielded amplified TCR beta CDR3 regions. The TCR CDR3 was amplified in a first-round RT-PCR using the HTBI primer set. One entry per CDR3 protein, called by TCRdb with MiXCR from the multiplex PCR reads. Seen here are roughly 660,000 distinct CDR3 sequences, approximately 15% observed once, and the top ten hold around 16%. Sequencing was done on a sample of blood. These receptors were collected from a man aged 50 to 59 with Graves' hyperthyroidism.

The chain combines TRBV5-1 with TRBJ2-1; 16 nucleotides match TRBD2. Trimming at V came to 3 bases and at J to 6 bases, leaving 3 bases not matched to a gene. Germline lookup yields CDR1 SGHRS and CDR2 YFSETQ. The CDR3 contains 16 residues. The CDR3 sequence is CASSWGLAGGPNEQFF. For the CDR3, the DNA is TGCGCCAGCAGCTGGGGACTAGCGGGAGGGCCCAATGAGCAGTTCTTC.

The CDR3 sequence is CASSLGLGSGNTIYF. The CDR3 DNA reads as TGTGCCAGCAGCTTAGGGCTAGGGTCTGGAAACACCATATATTTT. V and J are TRBV7-8 and TRBJ1-3; D is ambiguous. The CDR3 is 15 amino acids. Per germline, CDR1 SGHVS and CDR2 FQNEAQ. Trimming removed 1 base from V and 1 base from J, with 8 bases in between. Based on the CDR3 plus reference TRBV7-8 and TRBJ1-3, the full variable domain is GAGVSQSPRYKVAKRGQDVALRCDPISGHVSLFWYQQALGQGPEFLTYFQNEAQLDKSGLPSDRFFAERPEGSVSTLKIQRTQQEDSAVYLCASSLGLGSGNTIYFGEGSWLTVV.

This sequence joins TRBV29-1 and TRBJ1-1; D gene uncertain. The CDR3 has 11 amino acids. The V end lost 7 bases, the J end lost 5 bases, and 11 bases lay between the germline ends. In germline, CDR1 is SQVTM, CDR2 ANQGSEA. CDR3 region: CSATANTEAFF. Here the CDR3 DNA reads TGCAGCGCCACAGCCAATACTGAAGCTTTCTTT.

This clonotype was found a few times. The chain recombines TRBV6-2 or TRBV6-3 with TRBJ1-3, with D uncertain. The CDR3 length is 14 residues. The V end was cut by 0 bases, the J end by 4 bases, with 7 bases between. Germline values: CDR1 MNHEY, CDR2 SVGEGT. The CDR3, as DNA: TGTGCCAGCAGTTACTCGATATCCGGAAACACCATATATTTT. Amino acids: CASSYSISGNTIYF.

This clonotype has ten or more counts. V gene TRBV28 combines with J gene TRBJ1-2; D might be TRBD1 (5 bases). V lost 5 bases to trimming and J lost 6 bases, with 25 bases between them. CDR1 MDHEN and CDR2 SYDVKM come from the germline V gene. There are 17 residues in the CDR3. The CDR3 region has the DNA TGTGCCAGCAGTCCCCCAGGTAGAGGGACTTTTCGACATGGCTACACCTTC. It specifies CASSPPGRGTFRHGYTF.

The chain employs TRBV19 and TRBJ2-5; D ambiguous. The CDR3 totals 14 residues. CDR1 and CDR2 (germline): LNHDA, SQIVND (reference sequence). The V and J ends lost 4 bases and 0 bases respectively, with 9 bases between them. CDR3: CASSTAEYQETQYF. The CDR3 nucleotides read TGTGCCAGTAGTACCGCCGAGTACCAAGAGACCCAGTACTTC.

This clonotype came up a few times. This chain joins TRBV5-4 and TRBJ2-4; perhaps TRBD1 as D (6 bases). The CDR3 has 18 residues. V lost 4 bases and J lost 0, with 20 bases in between. The V gene's germline CDR1 is SGHNT and CDR2 YYREEE (reference sequence). CDR3 nucleotides: TGTGCCAGCAGCGCTGTGACAGGAGGTCGGGGAGCCAAAAACATTCAGTACTTC. It is translated as CASSAVTGGRGAKNIQYF.

V and J are TRBV4-1 and TRBJ1-1, with a weak D call TRBD1 (6 bases). V lost 0 bases to trimming and J lost 5 bases, with 13 bases between them. This CDR3 spans 15 amino acids. CDR1 MGHRA and CDR2 YSYEKL come from the germline V gene. The CDR3 nucleotides are TGCGCCAGCAGCCAAGAAGGACAGAGCTCAACTGAAGCTTTCTTT. It encodes CASSQEGQSSTEAFF.

The chain couples TRBV7-9 to TRBJ1-1; 7 bases agree with TRBD1. CDR1 SEHNR and CDR2 FQNEAQ come from the germline V gene (reference sequence). V shed 4 bases and J 6 bases; nucleotides not matched to a gene: 5. This CDR3 spans 13 amino acids. Here the CDR3 reads CASSSDRVSEAFF. CDR3 DNA sequence: TGTGCCAGCAGCTCAGACAGGGTATCTGAAGCTTTCTTT. Based on the CDR3 plus reference TRBV7-9 and TRBJ1-1, the full variable domain is DTGVSQNPRHKITKRGQNVTFRCDPISEHNRLYWYRQTLGQGPEFLTYFQNEAQLEKSRLLSDRFSAERPKGSFSTLEIQRTEQGDSAMYLCASSSDRVSEAFFGQGTRLTVV.

This clonotype appeared many times. The chain uses TRBV28 and TRBJ2-1, with 15 bases identical to TRBD2. Germline V gene sequence: CDR1 MDHEN, CDR2 SYDVKM. V shed 5 bases and J 6 bases; nucleotides not matched to a gene: 5. This CDR3 region has 16 residues. CDR3 sequence (DNA): TGTGCCAGCAGTGGACGGGGACTAGCGGGAGGCAATGAGCAGTTCTTC. As protein: CASSGRGLAGGNEQFF.

This clonotype was seen at least ten times. V is TRBV6-5 and J is TRBJ1-1; tentatively, D is TRBD1 (5 bases). The CDR3 runs to 14 residues. The germline gives CDR1 MNHEY, CDR2 SVGAGI. The V gene lost 0 bases and the J gene lost 4 bases, with 9 bases spanning the gap. This CDR3 is CASSYSGGRTEAFF. The CDR3 region has the DNA TGTGCCAGCAGTTACTCGGGGGGACGCACTGAAGCTTTCTTT.

The chain has TRBV5-4 and TRBJ2-3, with D unresolved. Germline CDR1 is SGHNT and CDR2 is YYREEE (reference sequence). This CDR3 contains 15 residues. V was cut by 0 bases and J by 4 bases, with 12 bases left in between. CDR3 nucleotides: TGTGCCAGCAGCTTGGGTGCGCCGATCTCAGATACGCAGTATTTT. Translating gives CASSLGAPISDTQYF.

This clonotype was observed at least ten times. The rearrangement uses TRBV18 and TRBJ2-1; tentatively, D is TRBD1 or TRBD2 (6 bases each). CDR3 length equals 15 residues. Trimming pared 0 bases from V and 8 bases from J, leaving 14 bases between. Germline CDR1 reads KGHSH; CDR2 reads LQKENI. The chain's CDR3 is CASSPPRGRRDEQFF. The CDR3 region has the DNA TGTGCCAGCTCACCACCGAGGGGGAGGCGCGATGAGCAGTTCTTC.

CDR3 region: CAWSPGVRRTEAFF. CDR3 DNA: TGTGCCTGGAGTCCCGGGGTCCGGAGGACTGAAGCTTTCTTT. The gene calls are TRBV30 and TRBJ1-1; D uncertain. Germline lookup yields CDR1 GTSNPN and CDR2 SVGIG (reference sequence). V shed 2 bases and J shed 5 bases, with 15 bases lying between them. The CDR3 consists of 14 residues.

The chain combines TRBV19 with TRBJ1-1, with D possibly TRBD1 on 6 matching bases. The CDR3 contains 13 residues. The germline gives CDR1 LNHDA, CDR2 SQIVND (reference sequence). Trimming left V 6 bases short and J 7 bases short, with 15 bases between. The CDR3 DNA reads TGTGCCAGTAGGGAATGGGGGGGGCGTGAAGCTTTCTTT. Translation gives CASREWGGREAFF.

This clonotype was seen more than once but under ten times. This chain links TRBV27 with TRBJ2-1; TRBD2 matches at 8 bases. The CDR3 sequence is 17 residues long. The V gene end was trimmed by 3 bases and the J gene end by 6 bases; junction bases not matched to a gene: 13. Germline assignment: CDR1 MNHEY and CDR2 SMNVEV (reference sequence). The CDR3 region is CASSLMAGGPILNEQFF. The CDR3 nucleotides read TGTGCCAGCAGTTTGATGGCGGGAGGACCTATACTCAATGAGCAGTTCTTC.

The chain recombines TRBV20-1 with TRBJ2-2; 8 bases map to TRBD2. This CDR3 is 14 amino acids long. Germline CDR1 DFQATT, CDR2 SNEGSKA (reference sequence). The trim removed 3 bases at V and 1 base at J, leaving 1 base unmatched. DNA of the CDR3: TGCAGTGCTAGTCGGGGGGGGAACACCGGGGAGCTGTTTTTT. Translating it yields CSASRGGNTGELFF.